This entry concerns a single T cell receptor (beta chain). The target antigen is unknown. The time point: pre-treatment sample, taken before nivolumab and TIL therapy. These data are taken from a study of TIL therapy for anti-PD-1-resistant metastatic lung cancer. Study information: Patients then received nivolumab; progressors got lymphodepletion, TIL and IL-2. Most patients had lung adenocarcinoma; a handful of tumors were EGFR-mutant, two ALK-rearranged; half smoked currently or formerly. Tumors carried a median about 1.4 non-synonymous mutations per megabase. The study's findings and limits: This highly selected cohort may not generalize to typical lung cancer patients.

V gave up 2 bases and J gave up 1 base, with 10 bases separating them. CDR1 is SGHVS, CDR2 FQNEAQ, per germline. The CDR3 covers 15 residues. The libraries were made with immunoSEQ v3. Repertoires were generated with immunoSEQ multiplex PCR, while TCRdb's copy carries only in-frame clones and drops some. The repertoire holds roughly 20,000 clones, with around 79% as singletons. The sequence came from a person between 25 and 80 years old with non-small cell lung cancer. The gene calls are TRBV7-8 and TRBJ2-3; the D gene could be TRBD1 or TRBD2 (6 bases each). This material consisted of blood, taken at baseline. The CDR3 loop is CASSLRGVGTDTQYF. The CDR3 region has the DNA TGTGCCAGCAGCTTAAGGGGGGTCGGCACAGATACGCAGTATTTT.